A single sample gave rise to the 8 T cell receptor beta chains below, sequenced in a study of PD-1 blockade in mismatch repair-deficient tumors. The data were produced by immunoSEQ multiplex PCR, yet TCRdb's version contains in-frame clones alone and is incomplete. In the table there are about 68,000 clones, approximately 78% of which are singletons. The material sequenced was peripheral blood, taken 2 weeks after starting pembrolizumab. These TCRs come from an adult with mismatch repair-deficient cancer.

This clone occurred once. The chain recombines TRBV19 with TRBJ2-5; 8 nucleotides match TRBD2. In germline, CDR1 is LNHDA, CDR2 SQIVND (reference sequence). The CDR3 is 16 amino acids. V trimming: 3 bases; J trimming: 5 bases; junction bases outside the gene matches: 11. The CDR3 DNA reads TGTGCCAGTAGTATGCCCGGGGGGGGGCCCGGTGAGACCCAGTACTTC. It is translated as CASSMPGGGPGETQYF.

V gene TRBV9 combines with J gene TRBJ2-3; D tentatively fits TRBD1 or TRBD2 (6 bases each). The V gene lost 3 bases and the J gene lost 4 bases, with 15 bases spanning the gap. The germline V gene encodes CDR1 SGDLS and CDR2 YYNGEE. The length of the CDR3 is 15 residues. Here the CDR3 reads CASSEGGRAPDTQYF. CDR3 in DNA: TGTGCCAGCAGCGAGGGGGGCCGGGCCCCAGATACGCAGTATTTT.

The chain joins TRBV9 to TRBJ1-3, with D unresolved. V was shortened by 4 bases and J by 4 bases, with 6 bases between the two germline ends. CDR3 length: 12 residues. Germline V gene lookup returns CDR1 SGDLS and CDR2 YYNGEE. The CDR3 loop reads CASSPTGNTIYF. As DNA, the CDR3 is TGTGCCAGCAGCCCAACAGGAAACACCATATATTTT.

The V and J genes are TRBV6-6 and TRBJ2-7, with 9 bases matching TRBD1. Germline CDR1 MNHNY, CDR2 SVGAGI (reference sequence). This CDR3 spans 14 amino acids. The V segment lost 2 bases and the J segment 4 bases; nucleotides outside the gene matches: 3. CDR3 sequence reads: CASSYRQGEYEQYF. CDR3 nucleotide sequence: TGTGCCAGCAGTTACAGACAGGGGGAGTACGAGCAGTACTTC.

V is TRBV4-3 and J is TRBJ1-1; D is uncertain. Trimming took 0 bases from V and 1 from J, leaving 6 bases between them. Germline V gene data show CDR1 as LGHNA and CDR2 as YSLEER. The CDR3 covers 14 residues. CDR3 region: CASSQDWGNTEAFF. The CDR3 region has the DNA TGCGCCAGCAGCCAAGACTGGGGGAACACTGAAGCTTTCTTT.

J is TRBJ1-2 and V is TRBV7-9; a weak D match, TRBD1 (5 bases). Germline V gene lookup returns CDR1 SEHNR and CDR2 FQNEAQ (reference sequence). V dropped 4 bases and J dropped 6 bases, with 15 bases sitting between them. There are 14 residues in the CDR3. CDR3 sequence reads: CASSSRWGLHGYTF. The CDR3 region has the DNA TGTGCCAGCAGCTCCCGTTGGGGGTTGCATGGCTACACCTTC.

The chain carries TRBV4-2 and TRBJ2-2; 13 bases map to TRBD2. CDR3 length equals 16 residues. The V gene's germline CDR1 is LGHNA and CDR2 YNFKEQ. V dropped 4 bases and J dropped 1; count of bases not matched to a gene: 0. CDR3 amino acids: CASSRLAGGNTGELFF. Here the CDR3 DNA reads TGTGCCAGCAGCCGACTAGCGGGAGGGAACACCGGGGAGCTGTTTTTT.

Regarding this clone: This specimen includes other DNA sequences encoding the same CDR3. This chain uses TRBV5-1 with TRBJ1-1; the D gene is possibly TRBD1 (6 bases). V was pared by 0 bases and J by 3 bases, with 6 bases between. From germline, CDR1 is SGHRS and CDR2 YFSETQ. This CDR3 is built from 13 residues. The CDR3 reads CASSLAGDTEAFF. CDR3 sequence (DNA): TGCGCCAGCAGCTTGGCAGGGGACACTGAAGCTTTCTTT.